Given below is one T cell receptor beta chain in context. This clonotype has at least ten counts. What antigen it recognizes has not been identified. No much larger clone is present one base from it, and per-base qualities are unavailable. Trimming costs V 0 bases and J 2 bases, and their ends lie 13 bases apart. CDR1 DFQATT and CDR2 SNEGSKA were looked up in the germline V gene (reference sequence). The CDR3 starts with the cysteine, ends with the phenylalanine, and has 16 residues. Only CDR3 DNA is held: 48 bases, read in frame from base 1. This sample was included in a study of regulatory T cells in long-lasting Graves disease (dated by TCRdb to the early 2020s). About the study as a whole: To count as having persistent Graves' disease, a patient had to have received antithyroid drug treatment for over 5 years with TSH receptor autoantibodies remaining persistently positive. Persistent Graves' disease patients were compared with newly diagnosed Graves' disease patients by peripheral blood TCR sequencing and RNA sequencing. A total of about 33 samples were covered by TCR sequencing, comprising some 13 persistent and around 20 newly diagnosed Graves' disease patients. Antithyroid drugs had been taken for 10 to 13 years on average by persistent Graves' disease patients in the clinical cohort. The study took place in China and was registered as a clinical trial. What the authors observed across the whole study: Sequencing and analysis were restricted to the TCR beta chain. Peripheral blood alone was examined, since thyroid tissue, which constituted the primary lesion, could not be accessed. Preferential use of TRBV28, TRBJ1-2 and TRBJ2-5 was observed in persistent disease, whereas TRBV20-1 and TRBJ2-1 were favored in newly diagnosed disease. Compared with newly diagnosed patients, persistent Graves' disease patients had lower TCR Shannon entropy and fewer highly expanded clones, which suggests clonal expansion. Persistent patients shared more public clonotypes among themselves (around 2,500) than newly diagnosed patients did (about 900). The small sample size was acknowledged by the authors as a limitation that may reduce accuracy.

The time point label here, explained by the study, means: persistent/refractory GD, antithyroid drugs over 5 years with positive TRAb. For both TCR sequencing and RNA sequencing, RNA was extracted from PBMCs in TRIzol. Graves' disease was diagnosed according to American Thyroid Association guidelines. The patients came from an endocrinology department in Xi'an, China. Each patient gave approximately 9 milliliters of peripheral blood, collected in an EDTA anticoagulant tube. PBMCs were isolated by Ficoll Paque Plus density gradient separation without further T cell sorting. An Agilent 2100 Bioanalyzer and agarose gel were used to check RNA quality, while a NanoDrop 2000 measured RNA concentration. The method was multiplex PCR. Reads for this sample came from an Illumina HiSeq 4000. iRepertoire HTBI primers and Arm-PCR amplification of CDR3 regions were used to construct TCR beta libraries. Before sequencing, the PCR products went through gel purification. In the original analysis: Gene usage analysis of CDR3 amino acid clonotypes relied on the approximately 68 TRBV and more than twelve TRBJ segments identified across samples. Filtered high-quality paired reads were merged into contigs using COPE and FqMerger. BLAST was used to align contigs to IMGT TRBV, TRBD and TRBJ reference genes, and CDR3 was defined according to IMGT. Clonotypes above 0.1% frequency were classified as highly expanded clones. Shannon entropy was used to measure repertoire diversity, and the Gini coefficient was used to measure V-J evenness. Clonotypes shared by more than one individual were considered public. The public reads were reanalyzed by TCRdb: fastp trimming at Q25, MiXCR alignment, in-frame beta chains only. Every entry covers one CDR3 protein and lists the most common genes and DNA from its rows. The authors' filters were not applied to this entry. This sample lists a few hundred thousand distinct CDR3 sequences; about 23% were detected once. The ten biggest clones cover around 30% of the sample.

The clonotype was recovered from a woman between 40 and 55 years old with Graves disease. Donor details come from another sample of the same person, matched by shared clones. This specimen consisted of peripheral blood mononuclear cells (PBMCs), obtained when the disease was refractory, from a patient treated with antithyroid drugs. The V and J segments used are TRBV20-1 and TRBJ1-4; D gene: possibly TRBD1, on 6 matching bases. Read as DNA, the sequence is TGCAGTGCTAGAGATTTCCACAGGGCGACTAATGAAAAACTGTTTTTT. This codes for CSARDFHRATNEKLFF.